The clone carrying this TCR beta chain was detected a few times. What it binds is unknown. These data are taken from a study of blood T cells in healthy people across ages. Study background: About one barcoded beta molecule per two T cells came from capture by template switching. Study-level findings and limits: The study could not conclusively compare naive and antigen-experienced cells, given its unsorted PBMCs.

About 10 milliliters of peripheral blood were drawn from each donor into EDTA-treated tubes. For the second PCR, which ran for about 6 to 11 cycles, a sample-barcoded 5' primer and a J-beta primer mix were used. MiXCR, applied by TCRdb to the 5' RACE reads, yields one record per CDR3 protein. This sample carries about 1 million distinct CDR3 sequences, 40% to 50% of them seen once, and the ten largest clones take approximately 17%. The CDR3 sequence is 15 residues long. Germline assignment: CDR1 SGHRS and CDR2 YFSETQ. The J segment lost 5 bases and the V segment lost 6 bases, leaving 11 bases of the junction unmatched.

The sequence derives from a woman in her sixties in good health. V gene TRBV5-1 combines with J gene TRBJ2-1, with TRBD2 matching over 7 bases. The source material was blood. The CDR3 region is CASNPLAASNNEQFF. The CDR3 bases are TGCGCCAGCAATCCTCTAGCGGCGAGTAACAATGAGCAGTTCTTC.